The text below deals with one T cell receptor beta chain. This sample was taken from a study of cytomegalovirus exposure and HLA in healthy donors. Germline V gene sequence: CDR1 LNHDA, CDR2 SQIVND (reference sequence). This CDR3 is 13 amino acids long. Between the trimmed V and J ends, which lost 3 bases and 2 bases, there was a span of 7 bases. Data came from immunoSEQ multiplex PCR; TCRdb stores just in-frame clones and leaves some out. Here the sample spans more than 95,000 clones, 70% to 90% being singletons. This clonotype originated in a young woman in good health and CMV-seronegative. The V gene is TRBV19, the J gene TRBJ2-5; possible D gene TRBD2, 6 bases. Material: PBMCs. DNA of the CDR3: TGTGCCAGTAGTATCGCGGGGCAAGAGACCCAGTACTTC. Its translation: CASSIAGQETQYF.